The clone carrying this TCR beta chain has only a few counts. What it binds is not known. These data come from a study of T-cell memory formation after mild COVID-19. Notes on the study in general: Contracting clones, day 15 to 85, had balanced CD4/CD8, and later expanders favored CD4+.

TCRdb processed the 5' RACE reads anew with MiXCR; each CDR3 protein has one entry. The sample contains 150,000 to 200,000 distinct CDR3 sequences, 11% of which appear only once. Material for sequencing was PBMCs or a T cell subset sorted from them (not recorded which). The clonotype was recovered from a man aged 18 to 30 who had mild COVID-19 (a few samples of this study predate the infection). Cell type and time point are not known.

CDR3 DNA sequence: TGCGCCAGCAGCTTGGTGGTCGGGGGTGCATATGGCTACACCTTC. Residues: CASSLVVGGAYGYTF. This sequence joins TRBV5-1 and TRBJ1-2; D possibly corresponds to TRBD1 (5 bases). Germline assignment: CDR1 SGHRS and CDR2 YFSETQ. The length of the CDR3 is 15 residues. V was shortened by 0 bases and J by 5 bases, with 14 bases between the two germline ends.